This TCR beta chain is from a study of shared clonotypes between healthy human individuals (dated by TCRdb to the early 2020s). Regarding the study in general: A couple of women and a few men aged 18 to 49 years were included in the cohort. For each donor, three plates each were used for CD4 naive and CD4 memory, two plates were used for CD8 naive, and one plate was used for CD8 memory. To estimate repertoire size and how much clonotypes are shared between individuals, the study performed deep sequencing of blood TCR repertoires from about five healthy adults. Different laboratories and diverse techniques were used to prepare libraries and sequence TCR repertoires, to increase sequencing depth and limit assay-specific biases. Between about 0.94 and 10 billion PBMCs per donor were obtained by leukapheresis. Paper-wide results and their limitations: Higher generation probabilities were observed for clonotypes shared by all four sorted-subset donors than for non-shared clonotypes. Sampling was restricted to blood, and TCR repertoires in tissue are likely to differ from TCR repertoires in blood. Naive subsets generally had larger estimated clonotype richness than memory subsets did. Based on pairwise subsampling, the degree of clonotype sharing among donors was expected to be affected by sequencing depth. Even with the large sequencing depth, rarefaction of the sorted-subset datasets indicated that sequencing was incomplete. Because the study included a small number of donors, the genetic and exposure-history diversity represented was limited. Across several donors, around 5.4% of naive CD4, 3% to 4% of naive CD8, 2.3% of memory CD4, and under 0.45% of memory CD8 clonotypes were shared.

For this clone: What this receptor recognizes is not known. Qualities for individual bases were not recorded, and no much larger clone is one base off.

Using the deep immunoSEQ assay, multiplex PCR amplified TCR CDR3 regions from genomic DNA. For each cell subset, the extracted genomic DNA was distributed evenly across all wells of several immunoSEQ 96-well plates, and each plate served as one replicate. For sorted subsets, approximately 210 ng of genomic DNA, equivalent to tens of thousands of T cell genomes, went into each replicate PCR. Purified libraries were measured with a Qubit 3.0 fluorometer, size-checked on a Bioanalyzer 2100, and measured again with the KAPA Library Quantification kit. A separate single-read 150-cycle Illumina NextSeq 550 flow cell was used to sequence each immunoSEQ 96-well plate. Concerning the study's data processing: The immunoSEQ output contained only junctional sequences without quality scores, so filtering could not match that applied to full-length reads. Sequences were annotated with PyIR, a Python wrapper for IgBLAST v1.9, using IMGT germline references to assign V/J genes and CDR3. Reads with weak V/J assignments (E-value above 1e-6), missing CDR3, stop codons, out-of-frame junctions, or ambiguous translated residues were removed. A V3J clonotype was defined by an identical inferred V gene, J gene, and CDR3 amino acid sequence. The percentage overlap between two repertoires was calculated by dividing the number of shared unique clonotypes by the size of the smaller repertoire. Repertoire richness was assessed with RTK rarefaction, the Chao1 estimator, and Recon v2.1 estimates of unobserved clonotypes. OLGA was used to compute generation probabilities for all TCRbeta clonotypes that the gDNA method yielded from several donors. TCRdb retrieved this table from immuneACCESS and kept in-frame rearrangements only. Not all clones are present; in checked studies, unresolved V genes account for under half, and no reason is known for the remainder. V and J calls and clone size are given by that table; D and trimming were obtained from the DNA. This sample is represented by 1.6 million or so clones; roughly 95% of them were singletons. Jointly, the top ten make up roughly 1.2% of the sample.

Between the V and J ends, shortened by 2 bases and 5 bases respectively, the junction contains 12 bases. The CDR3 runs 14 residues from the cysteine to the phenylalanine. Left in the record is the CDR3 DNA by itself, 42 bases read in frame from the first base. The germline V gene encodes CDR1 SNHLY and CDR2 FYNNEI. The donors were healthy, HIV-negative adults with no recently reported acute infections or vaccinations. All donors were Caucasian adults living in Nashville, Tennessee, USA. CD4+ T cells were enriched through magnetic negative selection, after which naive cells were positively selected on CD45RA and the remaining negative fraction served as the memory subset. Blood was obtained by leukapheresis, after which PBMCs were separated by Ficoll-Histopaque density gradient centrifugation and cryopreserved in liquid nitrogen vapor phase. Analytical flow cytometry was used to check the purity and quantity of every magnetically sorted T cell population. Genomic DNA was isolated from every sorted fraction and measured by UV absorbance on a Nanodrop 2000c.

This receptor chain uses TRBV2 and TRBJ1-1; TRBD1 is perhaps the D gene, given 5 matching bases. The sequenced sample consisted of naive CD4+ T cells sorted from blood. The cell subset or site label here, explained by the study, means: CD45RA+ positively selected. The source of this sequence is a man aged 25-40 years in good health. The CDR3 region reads CASSEWGPVTEAFF. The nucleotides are TGTGCCAGCAGTGAATGGGGCCCGGTGACTGAAGCTTTCTTT.